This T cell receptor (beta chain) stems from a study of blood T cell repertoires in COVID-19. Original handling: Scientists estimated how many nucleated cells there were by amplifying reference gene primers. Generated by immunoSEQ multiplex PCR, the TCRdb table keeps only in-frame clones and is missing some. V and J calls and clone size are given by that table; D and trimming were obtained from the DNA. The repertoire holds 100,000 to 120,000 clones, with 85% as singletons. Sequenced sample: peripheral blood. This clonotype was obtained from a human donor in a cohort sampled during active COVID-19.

CDR3 sequence (DNA): TGCAGCGTTGAAGATCAGATAGCCAACTATGGCTACACCTTC. Amino acids: CSVEDQIANYGYTF. The chain recombines TRBV29-1 with TRBJ1-2; D is ambiguous. The CDR3 consists of 14 residues. Germline V gives CDR1 SQVTM, CDR2 ANQGSEA. Deletions cut 0 bases from V and 2 bases from J, with 10 bases between.